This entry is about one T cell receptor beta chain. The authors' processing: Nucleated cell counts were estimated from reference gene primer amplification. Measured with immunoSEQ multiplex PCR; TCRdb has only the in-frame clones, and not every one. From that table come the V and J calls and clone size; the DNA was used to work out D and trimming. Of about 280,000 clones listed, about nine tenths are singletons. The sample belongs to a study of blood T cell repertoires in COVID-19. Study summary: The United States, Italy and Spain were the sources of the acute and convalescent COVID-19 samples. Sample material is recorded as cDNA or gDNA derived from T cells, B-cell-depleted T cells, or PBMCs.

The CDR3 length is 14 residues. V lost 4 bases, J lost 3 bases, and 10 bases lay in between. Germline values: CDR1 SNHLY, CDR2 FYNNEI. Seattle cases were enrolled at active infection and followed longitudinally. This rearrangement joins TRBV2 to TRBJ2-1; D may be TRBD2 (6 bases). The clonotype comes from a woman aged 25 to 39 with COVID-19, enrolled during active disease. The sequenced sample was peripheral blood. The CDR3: CASSVSSVYNEQFF. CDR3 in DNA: TGTGCCAGCAGTGTGTCTAGCGTCTACAATGAGCAGTTCTTC.